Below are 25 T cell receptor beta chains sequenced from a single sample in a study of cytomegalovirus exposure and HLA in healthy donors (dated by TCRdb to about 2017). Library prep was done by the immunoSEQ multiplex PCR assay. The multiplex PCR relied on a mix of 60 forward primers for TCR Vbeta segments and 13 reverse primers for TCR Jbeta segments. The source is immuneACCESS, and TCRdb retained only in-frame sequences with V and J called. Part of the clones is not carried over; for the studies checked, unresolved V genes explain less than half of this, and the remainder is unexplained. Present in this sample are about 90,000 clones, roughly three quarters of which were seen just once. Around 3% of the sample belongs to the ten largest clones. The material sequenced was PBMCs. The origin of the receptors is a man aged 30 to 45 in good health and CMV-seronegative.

CDR3: CASSRRGEGASTEAFF. The CDR3, as DNA: TGCGCCAGCAGCCGGCGGGGCGAGGGGGCAAGCACTGAAGCTTTCTTT. The chain carries TRBV5-1 and TRBJ1-1, with TRBD1 matching over 7 bases. Germline V gene data show CDR1 as SGHRS and CDR2 as YFSETQ. This CDR3 contains 16 residues. The J segment lost 4 bases and the V segment lost 4 bases, leaving 13 bases of the junction unmatched.

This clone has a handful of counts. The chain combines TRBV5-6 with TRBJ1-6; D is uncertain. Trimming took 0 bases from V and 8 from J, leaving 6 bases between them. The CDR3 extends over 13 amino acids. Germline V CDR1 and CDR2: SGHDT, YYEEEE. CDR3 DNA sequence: TGTGCCAGCAGCTTGGGGGCTGATTCACCCCTCCACTTT. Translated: CASSLGADSPLHF. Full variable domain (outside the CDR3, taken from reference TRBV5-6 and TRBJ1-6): DAGVTQSPTHLIKTRGQQVTLRCSPKSGHDTVSWYQQALGQGPQFIFQYYEEEERQRGNFPDRFSGHQFPNYSSELNVNALLLGDSALYLCASSLGADSPLHFGNGTRLTVT.

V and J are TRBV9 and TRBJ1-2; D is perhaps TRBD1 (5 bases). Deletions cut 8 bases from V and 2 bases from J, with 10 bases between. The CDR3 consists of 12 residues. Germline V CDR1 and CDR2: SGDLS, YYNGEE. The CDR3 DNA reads TGTGCCAGTCGGGGGGAAAACTATGGCTACACCTTC. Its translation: CASRGENYGYTF. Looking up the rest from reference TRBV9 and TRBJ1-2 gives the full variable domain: DSGVTQTPKHLITATGQRVTLRCSPRSGDLSVYWYQQSLDQGLQFLIQYYNGEERAKGNILERFSAQQFPDLHSELNLSSLELGDSALYFCASRGENYGYTFGSGTRLTVV.

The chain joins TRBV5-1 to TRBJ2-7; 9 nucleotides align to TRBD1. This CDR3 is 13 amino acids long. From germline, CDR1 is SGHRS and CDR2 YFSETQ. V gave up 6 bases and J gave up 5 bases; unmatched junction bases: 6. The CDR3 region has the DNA TGCGCCAGCACCTCCCGGACAGGGGACGAGCAGTACTTC. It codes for CASTSRTGDEQYF.

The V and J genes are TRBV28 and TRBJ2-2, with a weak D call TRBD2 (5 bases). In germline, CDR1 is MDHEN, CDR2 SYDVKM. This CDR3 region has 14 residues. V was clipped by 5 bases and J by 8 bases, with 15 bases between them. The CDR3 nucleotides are TGTGCCAGCAGTGGGTCGCTTTCGGGGGGGGAGCTGTTTTTT. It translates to CASSGSLSGGELFF.

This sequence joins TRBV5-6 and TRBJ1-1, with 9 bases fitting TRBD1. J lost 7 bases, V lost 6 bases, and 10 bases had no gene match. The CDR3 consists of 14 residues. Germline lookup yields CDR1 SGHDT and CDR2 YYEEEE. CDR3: CASTSGDRANEAFF. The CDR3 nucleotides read TGTGCCAGCACCTCGGGGGACAGGGCAAATGAAGCTTTCTTT.

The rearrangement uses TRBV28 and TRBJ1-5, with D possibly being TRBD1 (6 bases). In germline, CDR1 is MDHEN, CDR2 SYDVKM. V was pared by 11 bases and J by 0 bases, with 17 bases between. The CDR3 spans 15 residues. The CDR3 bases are TGTGCCGCACATGCGGGGGGCCATAGCAATCAGCCCCAGCATTTT. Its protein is CAAHAGGHSNQPQHF.

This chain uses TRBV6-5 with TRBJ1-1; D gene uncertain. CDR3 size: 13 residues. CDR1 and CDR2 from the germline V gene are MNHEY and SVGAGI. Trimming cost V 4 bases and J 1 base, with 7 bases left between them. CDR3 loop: CASSFAGNTEAFF. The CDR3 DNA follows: TGTGCCAGCAGTTTTGCGGGGAACACTGAAGCTTTCTTT.

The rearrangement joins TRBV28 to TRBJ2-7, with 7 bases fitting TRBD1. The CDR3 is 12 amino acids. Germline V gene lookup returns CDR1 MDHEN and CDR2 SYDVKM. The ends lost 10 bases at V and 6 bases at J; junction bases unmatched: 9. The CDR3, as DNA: TGTGCCATCCGAGGGGGCTTTGGCGAGCAGTACTTC. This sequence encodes CAIRGGFGEQYF.

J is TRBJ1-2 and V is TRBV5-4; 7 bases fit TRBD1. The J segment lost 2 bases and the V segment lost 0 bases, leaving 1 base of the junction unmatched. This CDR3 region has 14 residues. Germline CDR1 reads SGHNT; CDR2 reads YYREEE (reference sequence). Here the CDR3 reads CASSLGQGNYGYTF. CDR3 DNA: TGTGCCAGCAGCTTGGGACAGGGAAACTATGGCTACACCTTC.

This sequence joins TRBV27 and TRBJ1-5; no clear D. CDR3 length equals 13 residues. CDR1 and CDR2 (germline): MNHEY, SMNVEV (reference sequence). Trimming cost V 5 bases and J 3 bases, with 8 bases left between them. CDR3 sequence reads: CASSPEINQPQHF. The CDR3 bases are TGTGCCAGCAGTCCCGAGATCAATCAGCCCCAGCATTTT.

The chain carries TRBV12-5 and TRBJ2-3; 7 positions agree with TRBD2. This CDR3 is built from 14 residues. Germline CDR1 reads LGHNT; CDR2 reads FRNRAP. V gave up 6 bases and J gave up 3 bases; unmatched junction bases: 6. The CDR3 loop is CASGARGVTDTQYF. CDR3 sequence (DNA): TGTGCTAGTGGCGCCCGGGGGGTTACAGATACGCAGTATTTT. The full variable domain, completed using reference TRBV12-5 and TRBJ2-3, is DARVTQTPRHKVTEMGQEVTMRCQPILGHNTVFWYRQTMMQGLELLAYFRNRAPLDDSGMPKDRFSAEMPDATLATLKIQPSEPRDSAVYFCASGARGVTDTQYFGPGTRLTVL.

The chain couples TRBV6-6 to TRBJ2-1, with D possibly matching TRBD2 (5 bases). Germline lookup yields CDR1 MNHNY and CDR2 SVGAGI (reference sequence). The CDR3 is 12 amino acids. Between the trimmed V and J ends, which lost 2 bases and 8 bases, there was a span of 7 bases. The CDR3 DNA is TGTGCCAGCAGTTACCCGGAGGATGAGCAGTTCTTC. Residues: CASSYPEDEQFF.

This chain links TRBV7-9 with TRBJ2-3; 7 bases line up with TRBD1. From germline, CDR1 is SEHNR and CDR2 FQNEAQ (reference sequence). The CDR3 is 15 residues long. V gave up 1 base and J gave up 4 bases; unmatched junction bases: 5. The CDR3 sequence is CASSLVPGTADTQYF. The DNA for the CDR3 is TGTGCCAGCAGCTTAGTCCCCGGGACAGCAGATACGCAGTATTTT. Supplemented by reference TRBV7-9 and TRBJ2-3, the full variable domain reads DTGVSQNPRHKITKRGQNVTFRCDPISEHNRLYWYRQTLGQGPEFLTYFQNEAQLEKSRLLSDRFSAERPKGSFSTLEIQRTEQGDSAMYLCASSLVPGTADTQYFGPGTRLTVL.

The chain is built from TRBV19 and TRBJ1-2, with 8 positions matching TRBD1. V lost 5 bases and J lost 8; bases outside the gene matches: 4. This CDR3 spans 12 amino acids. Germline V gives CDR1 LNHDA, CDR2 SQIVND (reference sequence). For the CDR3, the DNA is TGTGCCAGTAGTTGGACAGGGTACGGCTACACCTTC. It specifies CASSWTGYGYTF.

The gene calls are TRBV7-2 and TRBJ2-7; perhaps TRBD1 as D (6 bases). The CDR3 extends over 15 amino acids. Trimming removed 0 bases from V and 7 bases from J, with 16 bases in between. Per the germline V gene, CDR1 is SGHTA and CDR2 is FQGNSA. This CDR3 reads CASSLAPTGSGEQYF. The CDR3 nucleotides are TGTGCCAGCAGCTTAGCGCCCACAGGGTCTGGTGAGCAGTACTTC.

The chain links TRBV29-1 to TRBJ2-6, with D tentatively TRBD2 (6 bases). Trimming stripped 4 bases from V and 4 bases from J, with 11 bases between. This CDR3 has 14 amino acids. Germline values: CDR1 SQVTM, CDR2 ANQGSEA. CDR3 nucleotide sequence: TGCAGCGTTGTTGGGGGGATGGGGGCCAACGTCCTGACTTTC. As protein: CSVVGGMGANVLTF.

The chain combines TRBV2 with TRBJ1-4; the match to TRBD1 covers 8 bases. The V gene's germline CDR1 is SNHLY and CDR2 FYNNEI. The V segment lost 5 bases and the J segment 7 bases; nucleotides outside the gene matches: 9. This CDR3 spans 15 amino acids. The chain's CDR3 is CASSRKDREGEKLFF. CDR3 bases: TGTGCCAGCAGTCGGAAGGACAGGGAAGGTGAAAAACTGTTTTTT.

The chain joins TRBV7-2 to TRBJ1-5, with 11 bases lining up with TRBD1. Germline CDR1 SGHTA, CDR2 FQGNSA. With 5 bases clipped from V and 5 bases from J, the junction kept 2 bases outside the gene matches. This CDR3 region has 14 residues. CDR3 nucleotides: TGTGCCAGCAGCACGGGACAGGGGGATCAGCCCCAGCATTTT. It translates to CASSTGQGDQPQHF.

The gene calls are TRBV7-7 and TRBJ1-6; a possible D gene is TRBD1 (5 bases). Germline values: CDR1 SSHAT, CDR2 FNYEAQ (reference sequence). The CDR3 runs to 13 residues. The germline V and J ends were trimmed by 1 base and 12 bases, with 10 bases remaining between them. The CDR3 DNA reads TGTGCCAGCAGCTTAGGTGCAGGGAAACCCCTCCACTTT. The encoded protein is CASSLGAGKPLHF.

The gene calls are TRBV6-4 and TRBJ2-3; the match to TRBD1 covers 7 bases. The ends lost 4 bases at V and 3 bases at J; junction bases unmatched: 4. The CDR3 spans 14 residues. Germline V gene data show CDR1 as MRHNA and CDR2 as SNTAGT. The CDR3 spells CASSVTTGTDTQYF. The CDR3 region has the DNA TGTGCCAGCAGTGTCACGACAGGGACAGATACGCAGTATTTT.

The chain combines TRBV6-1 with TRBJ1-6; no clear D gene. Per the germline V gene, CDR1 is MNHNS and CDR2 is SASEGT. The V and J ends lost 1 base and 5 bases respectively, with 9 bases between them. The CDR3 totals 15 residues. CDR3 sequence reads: CASSEGAGDNSPLHF. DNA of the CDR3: TGTGCCAGCAGTGAAGGGGCAGGCGATAATTCACCCCTCCACTTT.

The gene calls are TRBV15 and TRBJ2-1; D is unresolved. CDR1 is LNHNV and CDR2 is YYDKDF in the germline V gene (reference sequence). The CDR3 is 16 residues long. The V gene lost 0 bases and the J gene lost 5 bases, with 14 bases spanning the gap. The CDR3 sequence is CATSRDRLGPDNEQFF. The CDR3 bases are TGTGCCACCAGCAGAGACCGACTCGGCCCCGACAATGAGCAGTTCTTC.

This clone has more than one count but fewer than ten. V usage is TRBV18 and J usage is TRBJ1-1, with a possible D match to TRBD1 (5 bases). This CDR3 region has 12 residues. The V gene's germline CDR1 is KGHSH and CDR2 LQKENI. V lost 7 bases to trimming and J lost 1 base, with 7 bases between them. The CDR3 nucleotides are TGTGCCAGCTGGGGCAGGAACACTGAAGCTTTCTTT. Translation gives CASWGRNTEAFF.

CDR3 amino acids: CAWSVAPFHEGDTEAFF. CDR3 bases: TGTGCCTGGAGTGTGGCCCCCTTCCATGAGGGGGACACTGAAGCTTTCTTT. The chain carries TRBV30 and TRBJ1-1; tentative D call: TRBD1 (6 bases). This CDR3 spans 17 amino acids. Germline V CDR1 and CDR2: GTSNPN, SVGIG (reference sequence). Trimming removed 0 bases from V and 3 bases from J, with 20 bases in between.